This TCR beta chain is from a study of shared clonotypes between healthy human individuals. Findings and limits, study-wide: What rarefaction showed was incomplete sorted-subset sequencing despite large depth.

Assay execution proceeded at the deep level. Across several immunoSEQ plates, the genomic DNA of each subset was split evenly. Produced via immunoSEQ multiplex PCR; TCRdb's table is partial and in-frame only. Among about 2.3 million clones listed, approximately 95% were seen once. Investigators divided CD4+ cells into CD45RA+ naive and CD45RA-negative memory subsets. CDR1 is ENHRY, CDR2 SYGVKD, per germline. V lost 6 bases, J lost 8 bases, and 8 bases stayed unmatched. The CDR3 totals 15 residues. Concerning this clone itself: Its antigen is unidentified.

The sequence derives from a man between 18 and 35 years old in good health. Some clones in this sample may be carry-over from other donors' samples. This chain uses TRBV10-3 with TRBJ2-1; TRBD2 aligns across 12 bases. Sample: naive CD4+ T cells from PBMCs. The subset was: CD45RA+ positively selected. The CDR3 coding sequence is TGTGCCATCAGGGCGACTAGCGGGAGTAGAGATGAGCAGTTCTTC. Translation gives CAIRATSGSRDEQFF.